This note documents a single TCR beta chain sequence. Its specificity is not known. These data are taken from a study of cytomegalovirus exposure and HLA in healthy donors. General study points: The authors reported that TCR beta sequences could predict HLA-A and HLA-B alleles. These predictions were accurate for most subjects in the first cohort.

The germline V gene has CDR1 MDHEN and CDR2 SYDVKM. CDR3 size: 17 residues. Trimming took 4 bases from V and 0 from J; bases not matched to a gene: 6. The PCR ran on 60 Vbeta and 13 Jbeta primers. Repertoires were generated with immunoSEQ multiplex PCR, while TCRdb's copy carries only in-frame clones and drops some. The sample comprises around 100,000 clones, roughly three quarters of which are singletons, and 3.5% to 5% rests with the top ten. The source material was PBMCs. This chain links TRBV28 with TRBJ1-6, with 7 bases that match TRBD1. The sequence derives from a man aged 40-55 years in good health and CMV-seronegative. The CDR3 spells CASSSRTGTSYNSPLHF. DNA of the CDR3: TGTGCCAGCAGTTCTAGGACAGGAACCTCCTATAATTCACCCCTCCACTTT.